The 21 T cell receptor beta chains listed next were all sequenced from one sample in a study of blood T cell repertoires in COVID-19 (dated by TCRdb to 2020 to 2022). The library relied on the immunoSEQ multiplex PCR assay. In TCRdb, the immuneACCESS table is reduced to in-frame sequences with V and J assigned. These tables do not hold every clone; where another copy was compared, an unresolved V gene accounts for under half, and the others remain unexplained. The sample records some 170,000 clones, less than 90% of which are singletons. The top ten hold 1% to 1.5% of the sample. The specimen was PBMCs or T cells enriched from blood (not recorded which). The receptors were sampled from a human donor with acute COVID-19. The donor label of this sample is uncertain.

This clone has a single count. The chain joins TRBV28 to TRBJ1-1; the D is unclear. CDR3 length equals 14 residues. Germline V lookup: CDR1 MDHEN, CDR2 SYDVKM. V was clipped by 8 bases and J by 0 bases, with 13 bases between them. CDR3 protein: CASLAGPMNTEAFF. CDR3 coding DNA: TGTGCCAGCTTGGCGGGCCCTATGAACACTGAAGCTTTCTTT.

The chain is built from TRBV5-8 and TRBJ1-2; the D gene is possibly TRBD1 (5 bases). V was cut by 6 bases and J by 4 bases, with 22 bases left in between. The CDR3 is made up of 16 amino acids. Looked up from germline, CDR1 is SGHTS and CDR2 is YDEGEE. As DNA, the CDR3 is TGTGCCAGCACCCCCTTAGCTTCCCAGGGAGGCTATGGCTACACCTTC. It yields the protein CASTPLASQGGYGYTF.

The chain is built from TRBV7-9 and TRBJ2-7; maybe TRBD1 (6 bases). V lost 1 base and J lost 2, with 6 bases in between. This CDR3 is built from 13 residues. CDR1 and CDR2 from the germline V gene are SEHNR and FQNEAQ (reference sequence). The CDR3 coding sequence is TGTGCCAGCAGCTTAGGGACAGCCTACGAGCAGTACTTC. It codes for CASSLGTAYEQYF.

This rearrangement joins TRBV19 to TRBJ2-2, with 8 bases that match TRBD1. The CDR3 loop spans 15 amino acids. V shed 5 bases, J shed 6 bases, and the junction held 8 bases outside the gene matches. The germline gives CDR1 LNHDA, CDR2 SQIVND (reference sequence). CDR3 protein: CASSEIQGGAGELFF. The CDR3 DNA follows: TGTGCCAGTAGTGAAATACAGGGGGGTGCCGGGGAGCTGTTTTTT.

The CDR3 spells CATQGRGSYEQYF. CDR3 DNA: TGTGCCACTCAGGGTAGGGGCTCCTACGAGCAGTACTTC. The chain links TRBV2 to TRBJ2-7; D possibly corresponds to TRBD1 (5 bases). With 10 bases removed from V and 0 bases from J, the gap between germline ends came to 13 bases. The germline gives CDR1 SNHLY, CDR2 FYNNEI. This CDR3 spans 13 amino acids.

The gene calls are TRBV3-1 (or the pseudogene TRBV3-2) and TRBJ2-3; 10 positions match TRBD2. V was pared by 4 bases and J by 3 bases, with 4 bases of the junction left unmatched. Germline-derived CDR1 and CDR2 are LGHDT and YNNKEL (reference sequence). CDR3 size: 15 residues. CDR3 coding DNA: TGTGCCAGCAGCCGAGCGGGGGGGTTTACAGATACGCAGTATTTT. Its translation: CASSRAGGFTDTQYF.

The chain joins TRBV5-4 to TRBJ2-1, with TRBD2 matching 11 bases. Losses at the gene ends were 0 bases for V and 7 bases for J; bases not matched to a gene: 9. The V gene's germline CDR1 is SGHNT and CDR2 YYREEE (reference sequence). This CDR3 has 17 residues. The CDR3 protein is CASSLGRRLAGTNEQFF. The CDR3, as DNA: TGTGCCAGCAGCTTGGGGAGGCGACTAGCGGGGACAAATGAGCAGTTCTTC.

The gene calls are TRBV7-8 and TRBJ2-2, with 8 positions matching TRBD2. CDR1 is SGHVS, CDR2 FQNEAQ, per germline. The CDR3 length is 16 residues. V shed 1 base, J shed 4 bases, and the junction held 5 bases outside the gene matches. CDR3 sequence (DNA): TGTGCCAGCAGCTTAGATAGCGGGACACTCACCGGGGAGCTGTTTTTT. Amino acids: CASSLDSGTLTGELFF.

CDR3 loop: CSGASSYNEQFF. The CDR3 DNA reads as TGCAGCGGGGCCTCATCCTACAATGAGCAGTTCTTC. The chain carries TRBV29-1 and TRBJ2-1, with unresolved D. The germline gives CDR1 SQVTM, CDR2 ANQGSEA. This CDR3 contains 12 residues. V shed 7 bases and J shed 1 base, with 8 bases lying between them.

The chain joins TRBV7-9 to TRBJ2-2; TRBD1 agrees at 9 bases. V lost 2 bases, J lost 1 base, and 2 bases stayed unmatched. The germline V gene encodes CDR1 SEHNR and CDR2 FQNEAQ (reference sequence). The CDR3 contains 16 residues. The CDR3 spells CASSLRQGGNTGELFF. The CDR3 DNA reads TGTGCCAGCAGCTTACGACAGGGGGGGAACACCGGGGAGCTGTTTTTT.

This clone was counted once. V is TRBV19 and J is TRBJ1-6, with 9 bases aligning to TRBD1. The CDR3 totals 18 residues. V shed 4 bases and J 2 bases; nucleotides not matched to a gene: 9. From germline, CDR1 is LNHDA and CDR2 SQIVND (reference sequence). The CDR3 protein is CASSTWTGASAYNSPLHF. CDR3 nucleotides: TGTGCCAGTAGTACCTGGACAGGGGCCAGCGCCTATAATTCACCCCTCCACTTT.

This rearrangement joins TRBV7-8 to TRBJ2-1, with a weak D call TRBD2 (5 bases). CDR1 is SGHVS and CDR2 is FQNEAQ in the germline V gene. This CDR3 comprises 14 residues. V was shortened by 3 bases and J by 4 bases, with 10 bases between the two germline ends. The CDR3 loop reads CASSFDGDYNEQFF. The CDR3 DNA reads as TGTGCCAGCAGCTTCGACGGGGATTACAATGAGCAGTTCTTC.

The CDR3 here is CASRPRVEDTQYF. In nucleotides, the CDR3 is TGTGCCAGCAGACCTCGAGTCGAAGATACGCAGTATTTT. V is TRBV7-9 and J is TRBJ2-3; D is uncertain. The length of the CDR3 is 13 residues. The germline V gene encodes CDR1 SEHNR and CDR2 FQNEAQ (reference sequence). Trimming stripped 6 bases from V and 5 bases from J, with 12 bases between.

This clone appeared once. This chain connects TRBV7-9 to TRBJ2-2; D possibly corresponds to TRBD2 (6 bases). The ends were cut back, 4 bases at V and 1 base at J, with 13 bases in the middle. Germline assignment: CDR1 SEHNR and CDR2 FQNEAQ (reference sequence). This CDR3 region has 16 residues. In DNA, the CDR3 is TGTGCCAGCAGCTACCTTAGGCGGGGGAACACCGGGGAGCTGTTTTTT. Its protein is CASSYLRRGNTGELFF. The variable domain in full, with the rest retrieved from reference TRBV7-9 and TRBJ2-2, is DTGVSQNPRHKITKRGQNVTFRCDPISEHNRLYWYRQTLGQGPEFLTYFQNEAQLEKSRLLSDRFSAERPKGSFSTLEIQRTEQGDSAMYLCASSYLRRGNTGELFFGEGSRLTVL.

V and J are TRBV7-2 and TRBJ2-5, with 7 bases aligning to TRBD1. The CDR3 has 16 residues. The trim removed 7 bases at V and 3 bases at J, leaving 14 bases unmatched. Germline V lookup: CDR1 SGHTA, CDR2 FQGNSA. CDR3 in DNA: TGTGCCAGCAAGAGGACAGGCGGGTCGACGGAAGAGACCCAGTACTTC. It codes for CASKRTGGSTEETQYF.

A few counts support this clone. The chain is built from TRBV19 and TRBJ2-7; the D gene is possibly TRBD1 (8 bases). The CDR3 runs to 14 residues. Trimming removed 5 bases at V and 3 bases at J, with 14 bases between. CDR1 is LNHDA, CDR2 SQIVND, per germline (reference sequence). This chain's CDR3 is CASSPAGQDYEQYF. In DNA form, the CDR3 reads TGTGCCAGTAGTCCAGCGGGACAGGACTACGAGCAGTACTTC. The whole variable domain, filled in from reference TRBV19 and TRBJ2-7, reads DGGITQSPKYLFRKEGQNVTLSCEQNLNHDAMYWYRQDPGQGLRLIYYSQIVNDFQKGDIAEGYSVSREKKESFPLTVTSAQKNPTAFYLCASSPAGQDYEQYFGPGTRLTVT.

This chain uses TRBV20-1 with TRBJ1-1, with D perhaps TRBD1 (6 bases). The CDR3 runs to 11 residues. Deletions cut 8 bases from V and 3 bases from J, with 10 bases between. Germline assignment: CDR1 DFQATT and CDR2 SNEGSKA (reference sequence). CDR3 DNA: TGCAGTTATAAGGGGGACACTGAAGCTTTCTTT. Amino acid sequence: CSYKGDTEAFF.

V gene TRBV30 combines with J gene TRBJ1-1; D unclear. The V gene lost 3 bases and the J gene lost 3 bases, with 23 bases spanning the gap. Looked up from germline, CDR1 is GTSNPN and CDR2 is SVGIG (reference sequence). The CDR3 has 17 residues. The CDR3 nucleotides read TGTGCCTGGAGCCAACGGGTCACATCTCTCACTGACACTGAAGCTTTCTTT. The encoded protein is CAWSQRVTSLTDTEAFF.

This chain joins TRBV11-2 and TRBJ1-3; the D is unclear. Looked up from germline, CDR1 is SGHAT and CDR2 is FQNNGV. Trimming left V 6 bases short and J 8 bases short, with 20 bases between. This CDR3 contains 15 residues. CDR3 DNA sequence: TGTGCCAGCAGAGACATACGGGAGGGATTGGACACCATATATTTT. This sequence encodes CASRDIREGLDTIYF. The full variable domain, with the rest looked up from reference TRBV11-2 and TRBJ1-3, is EAGVAQSPRYKIIEKRQSVAFWCNPISGHATLYWYQQILGQGPKLLIQFQNNGVVDDSQLPKDRFSAERLKGVDSTLKIQPAKLEDSAVYLCASRDIREGLDTIYFGEGSWLTVV.

V gene TRBV29-1 combines with J gene TRBJ2-3; maybe TRBD2 (6 bases). The V end was cut by 0 bases, the J end by 0 bases, with 10 bases between. CDR1 is SQVTM, CDR2 ANQGSEA, per germline. CDR3 length equals 15 residues. The CDR3 reads CSVEDPGTSTDTQYF. CDR3 coding DNA: TGCAGCGTTGAAGATCCGGGGACTAGCACAGATACGCAGTATTTT.

The J gene is TRBJ2-1, the V gene TRBV4-2, with 12 bases matching TRBD2. The CDR3 has 17 amino acids. Germline trimming cut 0 bases from V and 10 bases from J; bases unmatched to any gene: 10. CDR1 LGHNA and CDR2 YNFKEQ come from the germline V gene. CDR3 amino acids: CASSQDGPSGGAREQFF. CDR3 bases: TGTGCCAGCAGCCAAGATGGGCCTAGCGGGGGGGCCCGGGAGCAGTTCTTC.